The 22 T cell receptor beta chains listed next were all sequenced from one sample in a study of cytomegalovirus exposure and HLA in healthy donors (dated by TCRdb to 2016 to 2017). Library preparation employed the immunoSEQ multiplex PCR assay. The multiplex PCR relied on a mix of 60 forward primers for TCR Vbeta segments and 13 reverse primers for TCR Jbeta segments. TCRdb mirrors the immuneACCESS table, restricted to in-frame sequences. Some clones are absent from its copies; in checked studies, under half trace to an unresolved V gene, and the reason for the others is unknown. Present in this sample are about 200,000 clones, around nine tenths of which were seen just once. Roughly 0.34% of the sample rests with the top ten. The sample taken for sequencing was PBMCs. Receptors were obtained from a woman between 25 and 40 years old in good health and CMV-seronegative.

The rearrangement joins TRBV27 to TRBJ1-3; possibly TRBD1 for D (6 bases). There are 15 residues in the CDR3. V was cut by 3 bases and J by 4 bases, with 13 bases left in between. Germline CDR1 is MNHEY and CDR2 is SMNVEV (reference sequence). The CDR3 spells CASSFGTGQGNTIYF. The CDR3 DNA sequence: TGTGCCAGCAGTTTCGGAACGGGACAAGGAAACACCATATATTTT.

CDR3 protein: CASNRGHEQYF. In nucleotides, the CDR3 is TGTGCCAGCAACAGGGGACACGAGCAGTACTTC. The genes are TRBV28 and TRBJ2-7, with 7 bases matching TRBD1. This CDR3 comprises 11 residues. The trim removed 7 bases at V and 5 bases at J, leaving 2 bases unmatched. Germline CDR1 and CDR2: MDHEN and SYDVKM. The entire variable domain, with the rest obtained from reference TRBV28 and TRBJ2-7, is as follows: DVKVTQSSRYLVKRTGEKVFLECVQDMDHENMFWYRQDPGLGLRLIYFSYDVKMKEKGDIPEGYSVSREKKERFSLILESASTNQTSMYLCASNRGHEQYFGPGTRLTVT.

This clone was seen only a few times. For the CDR3, the DNA is TGTGCCAGCAGCCTCCGGGACAGCTCCTACGAGCAGTACTTC. Amino acids: CASSLRDSSYEQYF. The chain recombines TRBV9 with TRBJ2-7; 7 bases map to TRBD1. The CDR3 consists of 14 residues. In germline, CDR1 is SGDLS, CDR2 YYNGEE. J gave up 0 bases and V 4 bases, and 4 bases lay outside the gene matches.

The gene calls are TRBV19 and TRBJ2-7; tentatively, D is TRBD2 (6 bases). Germline values: CDR1 LNHDA, CDR2 SQIVND (reference sequence). Trimming took off 3 bases at V and 3 bases at J, with 18 bases between the two ends. The CDR3 spans 16 residues. The DNA for the CDR3 is TGTGCCAGTAGTATGGGTGGCGGGACTCTTTTCTACGAGCAGTACTTC. Translated, it gives CASSMGGGTLFYEQYF.

Concerning this clone: Other DNA variants within this sample encode the same CDR3. The V and J genes are TRBV5-1 and TRBJ1-3, with D possibly TRBD1 on 6 matching bases. Germline V lookup: CDR1 SGHRS, CDR2 YFSETQ. V lost 0 bases and J lost 4, with 14 bases in between. The CDR3 is 16 amino acids. The DNA of the CDR3 is TGCGCCAGCAGCTTGGTAGGGCAGGGGCCCGGAAACACCATATATTTT. Translated: CASSLVGQGPGNTIYF.

The V call is TRBV6-5, the J call TRBJ1-2; possibly TRBD1 for D (6 bases). The CDR3 is 13 amino acids. Per the germline V gene, CDR1 is MNHEY and CDR2 is SVGAGI. Trimming cost V 5 bases and J 8 bases, with 15 bases left between them. The CDR3 reads CASSRGQTEGYTF. The CDR3, as DNA: TGTGCCAGCAGTCGAGGACAGACGGAAGGCTACACCTTC.

J is TRBJ2-7 and V is TRBV11-2; a possible D gene is TRBD1 (5 bases). V was trimmed by 4 bases and J by 2 bases, leaving 12 bases between them. Per the germline V gene, CDR1 is SGHAT and CDR2 is FQNNGV. CDR3 length equals 14 residues. CDR3 sequence: CASSWTSPTYEQYF. CDR3 nucleotides: TGTGCCAGCAGCTGGACAAGTCCGACCTACGAGCAGTACTTC.

This clone was seen just once. This chain links TRBV6-1 with TRBJ2-5; D uncertain. Germline CDR1 MNHNS, CDR2 SASEGT. This CDR3 is built from 14 residues. Trimming took off 2 bases at V and 5 bases at J, with 12 bases between the two ends. The CDR3 loop reads CASSEMAAVETQYF. CDR3 in DNA: TGTGCCAGCAGTGAAATGGCGGCGGTGGAGACCCAGTACTTC.

The chain employs TRBV6-5 and TRBJ2-7; tentative D call: TRBD1 (5 bases). The CDR3 loop spans 12 amino acids. Trimming took 7 bases from V and 4 from J, leaving 11 bases between them. Germline CDR1 MNHEY, CDR2 SVGAGI. The CDR3 sequence is CASNRTPYEQYF. The DNA for the CDR3 is TGTGCCAGCAATAGGACACCATACGAGCAGTACTTC.

This chain joins TRBV11-3 and TRBJ2-6; 8 positions match TRBD1. CDR3 length: 17 amino acids. Germline-derived CDR1 and CDR2 are SGHNT and YENEEA. The V gene end was trimmed by 5 bases and the J gene end by 0 bases; junction bases not matched to a gene: 6. The CDR3 here is CASSRGTGSSGANVLTF. For the CDR3, the DNA is TGTGCCAGCAGCCGAGGGACAGGCAGCTCTGGGGCCAACGTCCTGACTTTC.

The chain joins TRBV9 to TRBJ2-7; the D is unclear. V lost 0 bases and J lost 2, with 6 bases in between. Germline values: CDR1 SGDLS, CDR2 YYNGEE. This CDR3 spans 13 amino acids. Written as DNA, the CDR3 is TGTGCCAGCAGCGTAGGTAATACCTACGAGCAGTACTTC. Translation gives CASSVGNTYEQYF.

The rearrangement links TRBV28 to TRBJ2-1, with TRBD2 as a possible D gene (6 bases). Germline V gives CDR1 MDHEN, CDR2 SYDVKM. The CDR3 is made up of 19 amino acids. Deletions cut 2 bases from V and 8 bases from J, with 28 bases between. The CDR3 nucleotides are TGTGCCAGCAGTTTAAATTGGCGTCGGGAGAACGGGCTTGGGGATGAGCAGTTCTTC. Its translation is CASSLNWRRENGLGDEQFF.

J is TRBJ2-1 and V is TRBV5-1, with 12 nucleotides matching TRBD2. V lost 3 bases, J lost 6 bases, and 4 bases stayed unmatched. Per germline, CDR1 SGHRS and CDR2 YFSETQ. The CDR3 is 15 residues long. The CDR3 reads CASSSGLAGSNEQFF. The CDR3 DNA follows: TGCGCCAGCAGCTCGGGACTAGCGGGCTCCAATGAGCAGTTCTTC.

The chain couples TRBV2 to TRBJ2-2, with D possibly being TRBD2 (6 bases). The V and J ends lost 4 bases and 6 bases respectively, with 30 bases between them. The germline V gene has CDR1 SNHLY and CDR2 FYNNEI. The CDR3 is 20 amino acids. CDR3 bases: TGTGCCAGCAGTGTCGTTCCTCCCCGCGGGATGATGTTTAGGGCCGGGGAGCTGTTTTTT. This sequence encodes CASSVVPPRGMMFRAGELFF.

J is TRBJ2-3 and V is TRBV7-9, with 10 nucleotides matching TRBD1. From germline, CDR1 is SEHNR and CDR2 FQNEAQ (reference sequence). V gave up 5 bases and J gave up 7 bases; unmatched junction bases: 6. The CDR3 contains 14 residues. CDR3 DNA: TGTGCCAGCAGCCTAGGGACAGGGGAGAATACGCAGTATTTT. This translates into CASSLGTGENTQYF.

This sequence joins TRBV9 and TRBJ2-7; TRBD1 is a possible D gene (6 bases). This CDR3 has 14 residues. Trimming stripped 3 bases from V and 2 bases from J, with 12 bases between. Germline CDR1 reads SGDLS; CDR2 reads YYNGEE. DNA for the CDR3: TGTGCCAGCAGCGCCTCGGCAGGGGCCTACGAGCAGTACTTC. Translation gives CASSASAGAYEQYF.

The rearrangement uses TRBV5-4 and TRBJ2-2; 7 bases fit TRBD2. The junction had 9 bases not matched to a gene; V was cut back by 4 bases and J by 0 bases. Germline V gene data show CDR1 as SGHNT and CDR2 as YYREEE (reference sequence). The CDR3 extends over 17 amino acids. CDR3 nucleotide sequence: TGTGCCAGCAGCCCCTTTGGGGGGGGGTCGAACACCGGGGAGCTGTTTTTT. The encoded protein is CASSPFGGGSNTGELFF. Filled out from reference TRBV5-4 and TRBJ2-2, the complete variable domain reads ETGVTQSPTHLIKTRGQQVTLRCSSQSGHNTVSWYQQALGQGPQFIFQYYREEENGRGNFPPRFSGLQFPNYSSELNVNALELDDSALYLCASSPFGGGSNTGELFFGEGSRLTVL.

This chain uses TRBV7-9 with TRBJ2-7; no clear D. Trimming removed 5 bases at V and 2 bases at J, with 16 bases between. CDR3 length equals 15 residues. Germline V gene sequence: CDR1 SEHNR, CDR2 FQNEAQ (reference sequence). The CDR3 nucleotides are TGTGCCAGCAGCCCTGGCCGGAGCCATACCTACGAGCAGTACTTC. Its protein is CASSPGRSHTYEQYF.

The chain recombines TRBV6-6 with TRBJ2-2, with a tentative D call TRBD1 (7 bases). This CDR3 contains 15 residues. V was cut by 4 bases and J by 4 bases, with 13 bases left in between. Per the germline V gene, CDR1 is MNHNY and CDR2 is SVGAGI (reference sequence). The CDR3 is CASSSEGAGTGELFF. DNA for the CDR3: TGTGCCAGCAGTTCGGAGGGGGCGGGCACCGGGGAGCTGTTTTTT.

The gene calls are TRBV9 and TRBJ2-2, with 8 bases that match TRBD1. After removal of 0 bases from V and 4 bases from J, the junction contained 5 bases not matched to a gene. CDR1 and CDR2 (germline): SGDLS, YYNGEE. The CDR3 consists of 16 residues. DNA of the CDR3: TGTGCCAGCAGCGTAGGACAGGGGTTTGGCACCGGGGAGCTGTTTTTT. Its translation is CASSVGQGFGTGELFF.

This chain connects TRBV19 to TRBJ1-1; D remains unclear. The CDR3 has 14 amino acids. Trimming cost V 6 bases and J 4 bases, with 15 bases left between them. Germline lookup yields CDR1 LNHDA and CDR2 SQIVND (reference sequence). The CDR3 here is CASRQRVDGTEAFF. CDR3 in DNA: TGTGCCAGTAGACAGAGGGTAGACGGCACTGAAGCTTTCTTT. Full variable domain (remainder filled in from reference TRBV19 and TRBJ1-1): DGGITQSPKYLFRKEGQNVTLSCEQNLNHDAMYWYRQDPGQGLRLIYYSQIVNDFQKGDIAEGYSVSREKKESFPLTVTSAQKNPTAFYLCASRQRVDGTEAFFGQGTRLTVV.

This clone was counted between two and nine times. This chain connects TRBV27 to TRBJ2-7, with a possible D match to TRBD2 (5 bases). This CDR3 region has 18 residues. The germline gives CDR1 MNHEY, CDR2 SMNVEV (reference sequence). Trimming left V 5 bases short and J 2 bases short, with 25 bases between. The CDR3 loop is CASSPRGRGATITYEQYF. The CDR3 region has the DNA TGTGCCAGCAGTCCCAGAGGGAGAGGAGCCACAATAACCTACGAGCAGTACTTC.